A single sample is the source of the 17 T cell receptor beta chains below, sequenced in a study of response to subunit inactivated influenza vaccine. A single record per CDR3 protein comes from TCRdb applying MiXCR to the RT-PCR reads. The sample includes hundreds of thousands of distinct CDR3 sequences, over 9.5% seen only once; the top ten take roughly 10%. Sequencing used PBMCs from blood, obtained on the day of vaccination. The receptors originated from a man between 45 and 60 years old who received an inactivated influenza vaccine.

This clonotype was counted ten times or more. The chain recombines TRBV7-2 with TRBJ2-3; D perhaps matches TRBD2 (6 bases). Germline V gives CDR1 SGHTA, CDR2 FQGNSA. The CDR3 has 16 residues. Trimming cost V 5 bases and J 4 bases, with 19 bases left between them. The CDR3 DNA is TGTGCCAGCAGCCCTACTAGCACGAGAGGAGCAGATACGCAGTATTTT. This gives the protein CASSPTSTRGADTQYF.

CDR3 in DNA: TGCGCCAGCAGCTTGGGATCGGTGGTGGGATACAATGAGCAGTTCTTC. This encodes CASSLGSVVGYNEQFF. The V gene is TRBV5-1, the J gene TRBJ2-1; no clear D gene. Trimming removed 0 bases at V and 4 bases at J, with 14 bases between. The CDR3 extends over 16 amino acids. Looked up from germline, CDR1 is SGHRS and CDR2 is YFSETQ. The whole variable domain, filled in from reference TRBV5-1 and TRBJ2-1, reads KAGVTQTPRYLIKTRGQQVTLSCSPISGHRSVSWYQQTPGQGLQFLFEYFSETQRNKGNFPGRFSGRQFSNSRSEMNVSTLELGDSALYLCASSLGSVVGYNEQFFGPGTRLTVL.

There are many counts of this clonotype. The chain recombines TRBV5-5 with TRBJ2-1, with 8 bases fitting TRBD2. The V segment lost 4 bases and the J segment 0 bases; nucleotides outside the gene matches: 6. Germline values: CDR1 SGHKS, CDR2 YYEKEE (reference sequence). The CDR3 loop spans 16 amino acids. The DNA of the CDR3 is TGTGCCAGCAGCGTCGTAGCGGGAAGCTCCTACAATGAGCAGTTCTTC. Encoded protein: CASSVVAGSSYNEQFF.

This clonotype was seen at least ten times. The rearrangement joins TRBV11-2 to TRBJ2-3, with D unresolved. The CDR3 extends over 14 amino acids. The germline V gene has CDR1 SGHAT and CDR2 FQNNGV. V lost 1 base, J lost 4 bases, and 9 bases lay in between. CDR3 sequence (DNA): TGTGCCAGCAGCTTAGTGTTCACCTCAGATACGCAGTATTTT. This gives the protein CASSLVFTSDTQYF.

A few counts support this clonotype. This chain connects TRBV5-5 to TRBJ1-6; D not resolved. The germline V gene encodes CDR1 SGHKS and CDR2 YYEKEE (reference sequence). There are 13 residues in the CDR3. Trimming shortened V by 4 bases and J by 9 bases, and 11 bases separated the two germline ends. The CDR3 nucleotides are TGTGCCAGCAGCCAAGGTCGACTTTCACCCCTCCACTTT. Its translation is CASSQGRLSPLHF.

In this sample, this clonotype turned up many times. This chain uses TRBV13 with TRBJ2-7, with 7 bases aligning to TRBD2. Trimming removed 5 bases from V and 1 base from J; junction bases left unmatched: 8. CDR3 size: 15 residues. CDR1 is PRHDT and CDR2 is FYEKMQ in the germline V gene (reference sequence). The CDR3 spells CASSPSSGGSYEQYF. CDR3 DNA sequence: TGTGCCAGCAGCCCCTCTTCCGGGGGGTCCTACGAGCAGTACTTC.

This sequence joins TRBV4-3 and TRBJ2-7; the match to TRBD2 covers 9 bases. Trimming at V came to 0 bases and at J to 0 bases, leaving 3 bases not matched to a gene. The CDR3 is 16 amino acids. Per germline, CDR1 LGHNA and CDR2 YSLEER. As DNA, the CDR3 is TGCGCCAGCAGCCAAGAACCTAGCGGGATCTCCTACGAGCAGTACTTC. As protein: CASSQEPSGISYEQYF.

This clonotype was seen a few times. The V gene is TRBV6-6, the J gene TRBJ2-7; no clear D gene. CDR3 length equals 13 residues. The ends were cut back, 6 bases at V and 9 bases at J, with 18 bases in the middle. Germline CDR1 reads MNHNY; CDR2 reads SVGAGI (reference sequence). CDR3 sequence (DNA): TGTGCCAGCAGCCCTACTTCCGGCCCCTTGCAGTACTTC. Protein sequence: CASSPTSGPLQYF.

The chain links TRBV3-1 to TRBJ1-2, with D unclear. The V end was cut by 1 base, the J end by 4 bases, with 13 bases between. CDR1 LGHDT and CDR2 YNNKEL come from the germline V gene (reference sequence). This CDR3 region has 15 residues. Written as DNA, the CDR3 is TGTGCCAGCAGCCAAGGTCTGAGGCACCTCTATGGCTACACCTTC. Protein: CASSQGLRHLYGYTF.

This clonotype showed up just a few times. This chain links TRBV5-1 with TRBJ2-3, with D tentatively TRBD2 (5 bases). V was shortened by 0 bases and J by 3 bases, with 14 bases between the two germline ends. The CDR3 loop spans 16 amino acids. Germline CDR1 SGHRS, CDR2 YFSETQ. The CDR3 region has the DNA TGCGCCAGCAGCTTGGGGTCCGGGGTTCAGACAGATACGCAGTATTTT. Translated, it gives CASSLGSGVQTDTQYF.

This clonotype turned up a few times. CDR3 in amino acids: CASSLQGLAGGDTQYF. The CDR3 DNA follows: TGTGCCAGCAGCTTACAGGGACTAGCGGGGGGGGATACGCAGTATTTT. The chain joins TRBV7-8 to TRBJ2-3, with TRBD2 identical over 16 bases. In germline, CDR1 is SGHVS, CDR2 FQNEAQ. Trimming at V came to 2 bases and at J to 6 bases, leaving 2 bases not matched to a gene. This CDR3 spans 16 amino acids. Full variable domain (remainder filled in from reference TRBV7-8 and TRBJ2-3): GAGVSQSPRYKVAKRGQDVALRCDPISGHVSLFWYQQALGQGPEFLTYFQNEAQLDKSGLPSDRFFAERPEGSVSTLKIQRTQQEDSAVYLCASSLQGLAGGDTQYFGPGTRLTVL.

This rearrangement joins TRBV4-3 to TRBJ2-7, with a possible D match to TRBD1 (5 bases). Trimming removed 1 base from V and 0 bases from J, with 10 bases in between. Germline CDR1 is LGHNA and CDR2 is YSLEER. This CDR3 has 15 residues. CDR3 amino acids: CASSQAWTNSYEQYF. In DNA, the CDR3 is TGCGCCAGCAGCCAAGCTTGGACAAACTCCTACGAGCAGTACTTC.

This clonotype has only a few counts. The chain uses TRBV10-3 and TRBJ2-1, with 9 bases identical to TRBD2. This CDR3 contains 13 residues. Germline V CDR1 and CDR2: ENHRY, SYGVKD. With V trimmed by 4 bases and J by 10 bases, 5 bases remained unmatched. The CDR3 bases are TGTGCCATCAGTGGGCTAGCGGGGAGGGAGCAGTTCTTC. Its protein is CAISGLAGREQFF.

There are a few counts of this clonotype. This chain joins TRBV9 and TRBJ2-1; 7 nucleotides align to TRBD2. V was clipped by 2 bases and J by 1 base; unmatched bases: 3. Germline-derived CDR1 and CDR2 are SGDLS and YYNGEE. This CDR3 has 15 residues. The CDR3 nucleotides are TGTGCCAGCAGCGTGTGGGGAGGGTCCTACAATGAGCAGTTCTTC. This gives the protein CASSVWGGSYNEQFF.

This clonotype was seen only a few times. This sequence joins TRBV15 and TRBJ1-4; TRBD1 aligns across 8 bases. CDR3 size: 14 residues. Germline V CDR1 and CDR2: LNHNV, YYDKDF (reference sequence). Trimming cost V 6 bases and J 7 bases; bases outside gene matches: 7. CDR3 region: CATRRTGRSEKLFF. The CDR3 DNA reads TGTGCCACCAGGCGGACAGGGCGTAGTGAAAAACTGTTTTTT.

This chain links TRBV7-2 with TRBJ2-1, with D perhaps matching TRBD1 or TRBD2 (6 bases each). The germline gives CDR1 SGHTA, CDR2 FQGNSA. Deletions cut 5 bases from V and 7 bases from J, with 15 bases between. This CDR3 is built from 14 residues. CDR3 sequence reads: CASSGGWGANEQFF. DNA for the CDR3: TGTGCCAGCAGCGGGGGGTGGGGGGCAAATGAGCAGTTCTTC.

The chain is built from TRBV6-6 and TRBJ1-4; possibly TRBD1 for D (5 bases). Germline V gives CDR1 MNHNY, CDR2 SVGAGI (reference sequence). The CDR3 loop spans 13 amino acids. The V end was cut by 4 bases, the J end by 8 bases, with 11 bases between. Here the CDR3 reads CASSSGNQEKLFF. DNA for the CDR3: TGTGCCAGCAGTTCAGGGAATCAGGAAAAACTGTTTTTT.